These T cell receptor beta chains were read from a single sample in a study of STAT5B mutations in CD4+ large granular lymphocyte leukemia. Repertoires were generated with immunoSEQ multiplex PCR, while TCRdb's copy carries only in-frame clones and drops some. This table has some 30,000 clones, 74% appearing once. Sequencing input: CD4+ T cells from blood buffy coats. All receptors derive from a human donor in good health. Both conserved end residues are part of each CDR3. Fields, in order: V gene, CDR3 length, clone size, J gene, D gene, CDR3 protein, CDR3 DNA. The D gene is left open where the match is weak. The listing skips clone size in some rows; elsewhere it reads once, few, many or a size class.

v_gene: TRBV28
len: 14
abundance: -
j_gene: TRBJ2-1
d_gene: -
CDR3aa: CASTRGASYNEQFF
CDR3nt: TGTGCCAGCACCAGAGGAGCTTCCTACAATGAGCAGTTCTTC

v_gene: TRBV9
len: 15
abundance: -
j_gene: TRBJ2-7
d_gene: -
CDR3aa: CASSPPDPLSYEQYF
CDR3nt: TGTGCCAGCAGCCCCCCCGACCCCCTCTCCTACGAGCAGTACTTC

v_gene: TRBV5-1
len: 15
abundance: -
j_gene: TRBJ2-3
d_gene: TRBD1
CDR3aa: CASRTGAAGADTQYF
CDR3nt: TGCGCCAGCCGGACAGGGGCCGCCGGGGCAGATACGCAGTATTTT

v_gene: TRBV11-2
len: 17
abundance: -
j_gene: TRBJ2-3
d_gene: TRBD2
CDR3aa: CASSLGLAGGVGDTQYF
CDR3nt: TGTGCCAGCAGCTTGGGACTAGCGGGAGGGGTTGGGGATACGCAGTATTTT

v_gene: TRBV4-3
len: 15
abundance: -
j_gene: TRBJ1-2
d_gene: TRBD1
CDR3aa: CASSQDVGTGRGYTF
CDR3nt: TGCGCCAGCAGCCAAGATGTAGGGACAGGGCGAGGCTACACCTTC

v_gene: TRBV2
len: 13
abundance: few
j_gene: TRBJ2-7
d_gene: -
CDR3aa: CASQRGQLYEQYF
CDR3nt: TGTGCCAGCCAGCGGGGACAGTTATACGAGCAGTACTTC

v_gene: TRBV19
len: 13
abundance: -
j_gene: TRBJ1-2
d_gene: -
CDR3aa: CASQRGDHYGYTF
CDR3nt: TGTGCCAGCCAAAGGGGGGACCACTATGGCTACACCTTC

v_gene: TRBV25-1
len: 14
abundance: -
j_gene: TRBJ1-6
d_gene: TRBD1
CDR3aa: CASSGDRANSPLHF
CDR3nt: TGTGCCAGCAGCGGGGACAGGGCGAATTCACCCCTCCACTTT

v_gene: TRBV5-5
len: 15
abundance: -
j_gene: TRBJ1-5
d_gene: -
CDR3aa: CASSPQTGLNQPQHF
CDR3nt: TGTGCCAGCAGCCCGCAGACAGGCCTTAATCAGCCCCAGCATTTT

v_gene: TRBV7-8
len: 17
abundance: -
j_gene: TRBJ1-1
d_gene: -
CDR3aa: CASSLEIVVIKGAEAFF
CDR3nt: TGTGCCAGCAGCTTAGAGATAGTGGTCATTAAGGGGGCTGAAGCTTTCTTT

v_gene: TRBV2
len: 14
abundance: -
j_gene: TRBJ1-1
d_gene: -
CDR3aa: CASSEDRLNTEAFF
CDR3nt: TGTGCCAGCAGTGAAGACAGGCTGAACACTGAAGCTTTCTTT

v_gene: TRBV5-4
len: 16
abundance: -
j_gene: TRBJ2-5
d_gene: TRBD1
CDR3aa: CASSSRDRGRLETQYF
CDR3nt: TGTGCCAGCAGCTCCCGGGACAGGGGGCGTTTGGAGACCCAGTACTTC

v_gene: TRBV19
len: 13
abundance: -
j_gene: TRBJ2-3
d_gene: -
CDR3aa: CASRDRGTDTQYF
CDR3nt: TGTGCCAGCCGGGACCGAGGCACAGATACGCAGTATTTT

v_gene: TRBV5-1
len: 16
abundance: -
j_gene: TRBJ1-5
d_gene: -
CDR3aa: CASSLSGQYSNQPQHF
CDR3nt: TGCGCCAGCAGCTTATCCGGACAGTATAGCAATCAGCCCCAGCATTTT

v_gene: TRBV5-1
len: 11
abundance: once
j_gene: TRBJ2-1
d_gene: -
CDR3aa: CASSLINEQFF
CDR3nt: TGCGCCAGCAGCTTGATCAATGAGCAGTTCTTC

v_gene: TRBV7-2
len: 18
abundance: -
j_gene: TRBJ2-6
d_gene: TRBD2
CDR3aa: CASSPSSGSLRGANVLTF
CDR3nt: TGTGCCAGCAGCCCCTCTAGCGGGTCCCTCCGGGGGGCCAACGTCCTGACTTTC

v_gene: TRBV5-5
len: 17
abundance: -
j_gene: TRBJ1-3
d_gene: TRBD1
CDR3aa: CASSLVVRGNSGNTIYF
CDR3nt: TGTGCCAGCAGCTTGGTCGTCAGGGGGAACTCTGGAAACACCATATATTTT

v_gene: TRBV7-2
len: 16
abundance: -
j_gene: TRBJ2-3
d_gene: TRBD2
CDR3aa: CAITKGLAGGTDTQYF
CDR3nt: TGTGCCATCACCAAAGGTCTTGCGGGAGGGACAGATACGCAGTATTTT

v_gene: TRBV27
len: 15
abundance: once
j_gene: TRBJ2-2
d_gene: TRBD2
CDR3aa: CASSTQRDYTGELFF
CDR3nt: TGTGCCAGCAGTACCCAGCGGGACTACACCGGGGAGCTGTTTTTT

v_gene: TRBV5-6
len: 13
abundance: -
j_gene: TRBJ2-3
d_gene: -
CDR3aa: CASSSTGRDTQYF
CDR3nt: TGTGCCAGCAGCTCTACAGGGAGGGATACGCAGTATTTT

v_gene: TRBV5-6
len: 14
abundance: -
j_gene: TRBJ2-1
d_gene: TRBD2
CDR3aa: CASSLGGRDVEQFF
CDR3nt: TGTGCCAGCAGCTTGGGCGGGAGGGACGTTGAGCAGTTCTTC

v_gene: TRBV18
len: 13
abundance: once
j_gene: TRBJ2-5
d_gene: -
CDR3aa: CASSPTIQETQYF
CDR3nt: TGTGCCAGCTCACCGACTATACAAGAGACCCAGTACTTC

v_gene: TRBV10-3
len: 12
abundance: -
j_gene: TRBJ1-2
d_gene: TRBD1
CDR3aa: CAITGQGWGYTF
CDR3nt: TGTGCCATCACTGGACAGGGGTGGGGCTACACCTTC

v_gene: TRBV5-1
len: 13
abundance: -
j_gene: TRBJ1-3
d_gene: -
CDR3aa: CASSLSSGNTIYF
CDR3nt: TGCGCCAGCAGCTTGAGCTCTGGAAACACCATATATTTT

v_gene: TRBV18
len: 16
abundance: -
j_gene: TRBJ1-2
d_gene: TRBD1
CDR3aa: CASSPRTGGRIGGYTF
CDR3nt: TGTGCCAGCTCACCACGGACAGGGGGTCGAATTGGTGGCTACACCTTC

v_gene: TRBV25-1
len: 15
abundance: -
j_gene: TRBJ1-2
d_gene: -
CDR3aa: CASSGVSGWNYGYTF
CDR3nt: TGTGCCAGCAGTGGCGTCTCAGGGTGGAACTATGGCTACACCTTC

v_gene: TRBV6-1
len: 18
abundance: -
j_gene: TRBJ1-2
d_gene: -
CDR3aa: CASSDFPGQGKTRDGYTF
CDR3nt: TGTGCCAGCAGTGATTTCCCGGGGCAGGGAAAGACGAGGGATGGCTACACCTTC

v_gene: TRBV5-4
len: 14
abundance: -
j_gene: TRBJ1-2
d_gene: TRBD1
CDR3aa: CASSHDRVDYGYTF
CDR3nt: TGTGCCAGCAGCCATGACAGGGTTGACTATGGCTACACCTTC

v_gene: TRBV19
len: 13
abundance: once
j_gene: TRBJ2-3
d_gene: -
CDR3aa: CASSPRGTDTQYF
CDR3nt: TGTGCCAGTAGCCCGAGAGGAACAGATACGCAGTATTTT

v_gene: TRBV18
len: 13
abundance: -
j_gene: TRBJ2-6
d_gene: TRBD2
CDR3aa: CASSPGGDNVLTF
CDR3nt: TGTGCCAGCTCACCAGGGGGGGACAACGTCCTGACTTTC

v_gene: TRBV5-1
len: 16
abundance: -
j_gene: TRBJ2-1
d_gene: -
CDR3aa: CASSLFLGSGRQSQFF
CDR3nt: TGCGCCAGCAGCTTATTCTTGGGTTCGGGGCGCCAATCACAGTTCTTC

v_gene: TRBV7-2
len: 17
abundance: -
j_gene: TRBJ1-3
d_gene: -
CDR3aa: CASSLGGWGRAENTIYF
CDR3nt: TGTGCCAGCAGCTTGGGGGGGTGGGGCAGGGCGGAAAACACCATATATTTT

v_gene: TRBV21-1
len: 16
abundance: -
j_gene: TRBJ2-1
d_gene: -
CDR3aa: CASSKWGEGSYNEQFF
CDR3nt: -

v_gene: TRBV7-2
len: 15
abundance: -
j_gene: TRBJ1-1
d_gene: -
CDR3aa: CASSLTPGMDTEAFF
CDR3nt: TGTGCCAGCAGCTTGACACCGGGGATGGACACTGAAGCTTTCTTT

v_gene: TRBV5-4
len: 14
abundance: -
j_gene: TRBJ2-7
d_gene: -
CDR3aa: CASSSLLRVREQYF
CDR3nt: TGTGCCAGCAGCTCCCTCCTTCGCGTTCGTGAGCAGTACTTC

v_gene: TRBV5-1
len: 13
abundance: -
j_gene: TRBJ1-2
d_gene: TRBD1
CDR3aa: CASSQTGNYGYTF
CDR3nt: TGCGCCAGCAGCCAGACAGGGAACTATGGCTACACCTTC

v_gene: TRBV4-3
len: 15
abundance: -
j_gene: TRBJ2-3
d_gene: -
CDR3aa: CASSQAATSTDTQYF
CDR3nt: TGCGCCAGCAGCCAAGCCGCGACTAGCACAGATACGCAGTATTTT

v_gene: TRBV19
len: 11
abundance: few
j_gene: TRBJ1-1
d_gene: -
CDR3aa: CASRKNAEAFF
CDR3nt: TGTGCCAGTCGGAAAAACGCTGAAGCTTTCTTT

v_gene: TRBV5-5
len: 15
abundance: -
j_gene: TRBJ2-1
d_gene: -
CDR3aa: CASSLGLAGRNEQFF
CDR3nt: TGTGCCAGCAGCTTGGGCCTTGCAGGGAGGAATGAGCAGTTCTTC

v_gene: TRBV2
len: 13
abundance: -
j_gene: TRBJ1-6
d_gene: TRBD1
CDR3aa: CAYKRDRNSPLHF
CDR3nt: TGTGCCTACAAACGGGACAGAAATTCACCCCTCCACTTT

v_gene: TRBV7-9
len: 14
abundance: few
j_gene: TRBJ1-1
d_gene: -
CDR3aa: CASSLAGWNTEAFF
CDR3nt: TGTGCCAGCAGCTTAGCAGGGTGGAACACTGAAGCTTTCTTT

v_gene: TRBV18
len: 14
abundance: few
j_gene: TRBJ1-1
d_gene: TRBD1
CDR3aa: CASSRGQTNTEAFF
CDR3nt: TGTGCCAGCTCCAGGGGACAGACGAACACTGAAGCTTTCTTT

v_gene: TRBV19
len: 16
abundance: -
j_gene: TRBJ1-5
d_gene: -
CDR3aa: CASSTAGTEGWQPQHF
CDR3nt: TGTGCCAGTAGTACTGCGGGGACCGAAGGGTGGCAGCCCCAGCATTTT